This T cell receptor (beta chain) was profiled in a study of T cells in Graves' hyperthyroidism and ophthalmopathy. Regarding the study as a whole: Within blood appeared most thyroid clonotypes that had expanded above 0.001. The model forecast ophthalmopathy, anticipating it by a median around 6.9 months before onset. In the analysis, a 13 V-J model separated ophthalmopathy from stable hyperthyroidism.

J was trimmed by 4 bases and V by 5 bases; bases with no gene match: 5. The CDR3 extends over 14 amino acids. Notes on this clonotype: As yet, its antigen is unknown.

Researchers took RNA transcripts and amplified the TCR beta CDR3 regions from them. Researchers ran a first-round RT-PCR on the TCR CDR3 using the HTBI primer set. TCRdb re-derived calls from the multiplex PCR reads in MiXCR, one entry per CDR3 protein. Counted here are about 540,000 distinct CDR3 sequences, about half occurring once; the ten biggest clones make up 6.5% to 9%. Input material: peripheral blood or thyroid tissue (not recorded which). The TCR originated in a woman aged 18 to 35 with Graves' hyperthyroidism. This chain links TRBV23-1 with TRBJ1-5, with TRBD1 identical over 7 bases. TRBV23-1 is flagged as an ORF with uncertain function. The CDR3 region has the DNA TGCGCCAGCAGTTTCGGGACAGCGAATCAGCCCCAGCATTTT. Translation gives CASSFGTANQPQHF.